Described below is a single T cell receptor beta chain sequence and its context. Germline-derived CDR1 and CDR2 are SGDLS and YYNGEE. The CDR3 has 13 amino acids. The ends were cut back, 3 bases at V and 8 bases at J, with 14 bases in the middle. The data stem from a study of blood T cells in healthy people across ages. The authors ran a second PCR of about 6 to 11 cycles using a sample-barcoded 5' primer and a J-beta primer mix. TCRdb itself ran the 5' RACE reads through MiXCR, one entry per CDR3 protein. In the table there are approximately 800,000 distinct CDR3 sequences, 40% to 65% of which are singletons.

The rearrangement links TRBV9 to TRBJ1-2; no firm D call. The TCR sequence derives from a man older than 75 in good health. The sequencing input was blood. The CDR3 sequence is CASSADPGEGYTF. CDR3 DNA sequence: TGTGCCAGCAGCGCGGATCCAGGCGAGGGCTACACCTTC.